This T cell receptor (beta chain) derives from a study of T-cell memory formation after mild COVID-19. From 5'RACE with constant-segment primers came TCR alpha and TCR beta cDNA libraries that carried sample barcodes and UMIs. Via MiXCR, TCRdb re-called the 5' RACE reads, giving one row per CDR3 protein. This table has a few hundred thousand distinct CDR3 sequences, 13% to 15% appearing once. Trimming removed 1 base from V and 0 bases from J, with 4 bases in between. The CDR3 has 14 amino acids. CDR1 is SGHDN and CDR2 is FVKESK in the germline V gene. The sequencing sample was made of PBMCs or a T cell subset sorted from them (not recorded which). The chain employs TRBV14 and TRBJ1-3; D remains unclear. This TCR was sampled from a man younger than 35 who had mild COVID-19 (a few samples of this study predate the infection). Cell type and time point are not known. Here the CDR3 reads CASSQVYSGNTIYF. The CDR3, as DNA: TGTGCCAGCAGCCAAGTATACTCTGGAAACACCATATATTTT.